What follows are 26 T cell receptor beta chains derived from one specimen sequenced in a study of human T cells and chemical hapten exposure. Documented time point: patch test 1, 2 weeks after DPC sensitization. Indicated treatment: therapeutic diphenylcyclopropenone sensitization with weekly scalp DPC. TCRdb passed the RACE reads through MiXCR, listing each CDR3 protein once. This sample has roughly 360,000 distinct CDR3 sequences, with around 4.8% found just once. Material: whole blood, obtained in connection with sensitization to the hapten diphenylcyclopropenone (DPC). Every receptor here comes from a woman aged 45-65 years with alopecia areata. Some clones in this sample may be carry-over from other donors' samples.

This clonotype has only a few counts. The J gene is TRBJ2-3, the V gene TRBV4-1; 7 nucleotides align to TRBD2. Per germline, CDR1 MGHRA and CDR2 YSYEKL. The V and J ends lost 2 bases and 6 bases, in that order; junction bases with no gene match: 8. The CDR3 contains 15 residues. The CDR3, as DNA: TGCGCCAGCAGCCAAACTAGCGAAAGACGGGATACGCAGTATTTT. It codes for CASSQTSERRDTQYF.

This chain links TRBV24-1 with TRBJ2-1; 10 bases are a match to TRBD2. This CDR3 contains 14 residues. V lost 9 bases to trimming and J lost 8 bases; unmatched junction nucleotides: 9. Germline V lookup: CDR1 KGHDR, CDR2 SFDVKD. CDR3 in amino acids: CATGLAGVGDEQFF. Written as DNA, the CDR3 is TGTGCCACCGGCCTAGCGGGAGTGGGGGATGAGCAGTTCTTC.

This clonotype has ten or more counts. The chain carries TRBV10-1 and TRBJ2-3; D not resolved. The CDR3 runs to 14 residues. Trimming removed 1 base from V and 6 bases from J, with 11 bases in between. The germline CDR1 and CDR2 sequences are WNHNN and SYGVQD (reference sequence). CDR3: CASSEFGPADTQYF. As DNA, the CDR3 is TGCGCCAGCAGTGAGTTCGGTCCCGCGGATACGCAGTATTTT.

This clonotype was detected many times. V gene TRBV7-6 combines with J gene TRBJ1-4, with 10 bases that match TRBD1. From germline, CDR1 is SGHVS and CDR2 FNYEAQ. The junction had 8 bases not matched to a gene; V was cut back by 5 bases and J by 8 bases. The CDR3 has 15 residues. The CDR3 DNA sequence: TGTGCCAGCAGCACCTCCGGGACAGGGGTAGAAAAACTGTTTTTT. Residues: CASSTSGTGVEKLFF.

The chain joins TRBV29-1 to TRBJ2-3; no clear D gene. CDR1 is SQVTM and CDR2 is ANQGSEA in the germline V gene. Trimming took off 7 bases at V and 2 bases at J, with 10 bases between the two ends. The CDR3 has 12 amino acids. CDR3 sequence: CSAPGPTDTQYF. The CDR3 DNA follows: TGCAGCGCGCCGGGCCCCACAGATACGCAGTATTTT.

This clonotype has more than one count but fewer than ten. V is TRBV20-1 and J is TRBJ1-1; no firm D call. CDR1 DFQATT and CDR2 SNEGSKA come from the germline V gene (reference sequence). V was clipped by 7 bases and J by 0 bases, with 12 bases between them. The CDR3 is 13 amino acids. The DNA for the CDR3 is TGCAGTGTTCCCCCGGGCCTGAACACTGAAGCTTTCTTT. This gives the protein CSVPPGLNTEAFF.

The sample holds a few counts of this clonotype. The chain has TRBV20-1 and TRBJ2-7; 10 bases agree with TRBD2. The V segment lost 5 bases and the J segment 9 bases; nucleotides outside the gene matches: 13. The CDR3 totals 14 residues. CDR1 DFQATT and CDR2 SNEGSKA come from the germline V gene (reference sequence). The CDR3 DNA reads TGCAGTGCTCCCACTAGCGGGAATGGGTTGATGCAGTACTTC. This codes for CSAPTSGNGLMQYF.

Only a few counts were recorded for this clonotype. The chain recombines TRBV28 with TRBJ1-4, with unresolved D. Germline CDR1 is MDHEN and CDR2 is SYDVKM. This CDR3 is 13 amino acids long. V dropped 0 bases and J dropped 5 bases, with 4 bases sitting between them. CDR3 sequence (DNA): TGTGCCAGCAGTTTATGGGTAAATGAAAAACTGTTTTTT. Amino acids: CASSLWVNEKLFF.

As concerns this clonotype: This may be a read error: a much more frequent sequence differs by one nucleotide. In DNA form, the CDR3 reads TGCAGCGCTGGGACAGGGGCTAATCTGCCCCAGCATTTT. Encoded protein: CSAGTGANLPQHF. The rearrangement links TRBV29-1 to TRBJ1-5; 10 bases align to TRBD1. Germline CDR1 reads SQVTM; CDR2 reads ANQGSEA. There are 13 residues in the CDR3.

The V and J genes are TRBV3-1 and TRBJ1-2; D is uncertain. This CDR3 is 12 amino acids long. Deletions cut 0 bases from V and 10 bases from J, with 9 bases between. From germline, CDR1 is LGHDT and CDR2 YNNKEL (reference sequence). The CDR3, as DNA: TGTGCCAGCAGCCAAGAGGCCGGGATCTACACCTTC. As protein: CASSQEAGIYTF.

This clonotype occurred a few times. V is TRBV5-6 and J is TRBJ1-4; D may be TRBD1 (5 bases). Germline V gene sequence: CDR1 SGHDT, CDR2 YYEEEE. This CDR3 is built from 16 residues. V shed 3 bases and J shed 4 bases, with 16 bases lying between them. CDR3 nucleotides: TGTGCCAGCAGCTCCAACCGGGACCGAGTTAATGAAAAACTGTTTTTT. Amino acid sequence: CASSSNRDRVNEKLFF.

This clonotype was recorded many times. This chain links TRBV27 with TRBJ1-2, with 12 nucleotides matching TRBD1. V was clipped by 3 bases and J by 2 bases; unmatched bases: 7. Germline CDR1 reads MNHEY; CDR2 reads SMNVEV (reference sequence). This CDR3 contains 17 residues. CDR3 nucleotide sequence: TGTGCCAGCAGTTTTTTCCCGGGACAGGGGGCGAACTATGGCTACACCTTC. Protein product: CASSFFPGQGANYGYTF.

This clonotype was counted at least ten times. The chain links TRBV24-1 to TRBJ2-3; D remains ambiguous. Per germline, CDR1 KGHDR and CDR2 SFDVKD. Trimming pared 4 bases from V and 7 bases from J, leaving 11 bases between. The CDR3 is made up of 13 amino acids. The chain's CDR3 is CATSDQDQYTQYF. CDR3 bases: TGTGCCACCAGTGACCAGGACCAGTATACGCAGTATTTT.

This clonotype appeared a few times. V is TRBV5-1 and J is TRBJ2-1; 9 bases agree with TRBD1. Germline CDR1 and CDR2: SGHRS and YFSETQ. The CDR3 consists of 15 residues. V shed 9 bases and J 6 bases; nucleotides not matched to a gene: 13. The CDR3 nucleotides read TGCGCCACCACCTCCGGGACAGGGATAATCAATGAGCAGTTCTTC. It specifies CATTSGTGIINEQFF.

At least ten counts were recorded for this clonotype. The chain's CDR3 is CASSFARTGNYGYTF. The CDR3 nucleotides are TGCGCCAGCAGCTTCGCCCGGACAGGAAACTATGGCTACACCTTC. V and J are TRBV5-1 and TRBJ1-2, with 7 bases matching TRBD1. The germline CDR1 and CDR2 sequences are SGHRS and YFSETQ. The CDR3 loop spans 15 amino acids. The trim removed 2 bases at V and 2 bases at J, leaving 6 bases unmatched.

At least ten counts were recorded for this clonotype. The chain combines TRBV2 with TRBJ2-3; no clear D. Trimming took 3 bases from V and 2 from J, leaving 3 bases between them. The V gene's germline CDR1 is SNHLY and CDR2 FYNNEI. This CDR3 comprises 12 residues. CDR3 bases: TGTGCCAGCAGTGACGTCACAGATACGCAGTATTTT. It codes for CASSDVTDTQYF.

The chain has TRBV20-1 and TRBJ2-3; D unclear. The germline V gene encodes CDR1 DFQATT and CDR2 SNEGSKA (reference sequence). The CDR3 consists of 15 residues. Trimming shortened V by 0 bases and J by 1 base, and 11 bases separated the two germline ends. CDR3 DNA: TGCAGTGCTAGAGATCGGATCCCTGGCACAGATACGCAGTATTTT. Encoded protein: CSARDRIPGTDTQYF.

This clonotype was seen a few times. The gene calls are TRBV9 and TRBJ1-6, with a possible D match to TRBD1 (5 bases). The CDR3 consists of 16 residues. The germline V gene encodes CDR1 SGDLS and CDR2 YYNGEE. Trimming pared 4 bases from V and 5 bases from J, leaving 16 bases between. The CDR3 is CASSSGGASNNSPLHF. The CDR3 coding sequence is TGTGCCAGCAGCTCCGGCGGGGCATCTAATAATTCACCCCTCCACTTT.

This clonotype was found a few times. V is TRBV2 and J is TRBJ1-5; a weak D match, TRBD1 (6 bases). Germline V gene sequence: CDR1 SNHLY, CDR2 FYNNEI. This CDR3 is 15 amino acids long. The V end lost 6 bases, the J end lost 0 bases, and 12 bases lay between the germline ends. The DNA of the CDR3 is TGTGCCAGCAGCGACAGGCTTTATAGCAATCAGCCCCAGCATTTT. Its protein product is CASSDRLYSNQPQHF.

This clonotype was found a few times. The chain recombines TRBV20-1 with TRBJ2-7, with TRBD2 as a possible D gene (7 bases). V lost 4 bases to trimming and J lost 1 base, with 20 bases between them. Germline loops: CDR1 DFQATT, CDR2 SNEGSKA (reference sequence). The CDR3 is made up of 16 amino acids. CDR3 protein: CSATKYREGRSYEQYF. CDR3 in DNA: TGCAGTGCTACGAAGTACAGGGAGGGAAGATCCTACGAGCAGTACTTC.

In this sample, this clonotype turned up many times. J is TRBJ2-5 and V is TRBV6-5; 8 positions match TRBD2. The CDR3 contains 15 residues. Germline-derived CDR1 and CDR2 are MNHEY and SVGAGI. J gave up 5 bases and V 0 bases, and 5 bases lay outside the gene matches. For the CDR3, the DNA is TGTGCCAGCAGTTACTCCTGGCTAGCGGGTGAGACCCAGTACTTC. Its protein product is CASSYSWLAGETQYF.

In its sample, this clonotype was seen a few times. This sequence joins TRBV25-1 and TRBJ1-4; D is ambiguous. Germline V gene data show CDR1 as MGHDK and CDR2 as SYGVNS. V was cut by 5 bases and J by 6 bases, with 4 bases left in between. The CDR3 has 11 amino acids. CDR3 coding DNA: TGTGCCAGCAGTCACCATGAAAAACTGTTTTTT. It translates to CASSHHEKLFF.

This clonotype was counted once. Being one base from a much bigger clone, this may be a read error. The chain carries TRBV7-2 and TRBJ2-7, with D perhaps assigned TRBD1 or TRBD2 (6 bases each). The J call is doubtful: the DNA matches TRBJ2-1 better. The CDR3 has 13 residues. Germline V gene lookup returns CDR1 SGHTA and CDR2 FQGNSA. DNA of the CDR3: TGTGCCAGCAGGCTCCGGGGGCAGAGCGAGCAGTTCTTC. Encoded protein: CASRLRGQSEQFF.

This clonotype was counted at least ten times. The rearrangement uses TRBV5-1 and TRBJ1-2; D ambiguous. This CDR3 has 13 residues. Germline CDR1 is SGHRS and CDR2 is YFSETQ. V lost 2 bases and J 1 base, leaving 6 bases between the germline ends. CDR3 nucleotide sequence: TGCGCCAGCAGCTTCCAGATTAACTATGGCTACACCTTC. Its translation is CASSFQINYGYTF.

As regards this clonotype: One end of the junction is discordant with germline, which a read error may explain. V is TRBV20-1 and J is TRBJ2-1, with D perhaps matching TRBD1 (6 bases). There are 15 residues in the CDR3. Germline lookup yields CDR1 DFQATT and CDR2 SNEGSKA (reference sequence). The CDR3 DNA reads TGCAGTGCCAGAGGAGTGGGACACCGGGGAGATGAGCAGTTCTTC. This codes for CSARGVGHRGDEQFF.

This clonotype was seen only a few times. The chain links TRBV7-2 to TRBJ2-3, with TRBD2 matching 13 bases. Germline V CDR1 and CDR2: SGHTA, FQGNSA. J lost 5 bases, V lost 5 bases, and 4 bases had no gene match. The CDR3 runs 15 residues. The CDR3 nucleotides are TGTGCCAGCAGCCCGGGACTAGCGGGAAAAGATACGCAGTATTTT. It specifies CASSPGLAGKDTQYF.